These T cell receptor beta chains were read from a single sample in a study of T cells after yellow fever vaccination. In TCRdb, the 5' RACE reads were re-called with MiXCR into one record per CDR3 protein. The sample yields more than 300,000 distinct CDR3 sequences, about 11% seen once. The material sequenced was CD4+ T cells sorted from PBMCs, taken 45 days after the yellow fever booster vaccination. The receptors were gathered from a man younger than 35 who received the YFV17D yellow fever vaccine. Each CDR3 is given with its conserved first and last residue. The D gene is left open where the match is weak. Clone size is shown for a subset of rows, as once, few, many or a class of expanded clone.

clone_size	v_call	d_call	j_call	cdr3_aa	cdr3_nt
few	TRBV4-3	TRBD2	TRBJ2-6	CASSQGGGTGANVLTF	TGCGCCAGCAGCCAAGGGGGGGGGACTGGGGCCAACGTCCTGACTTTC
few	TRBV10-3	.	TRBJ2-4	CAISEGQGGKNIQYF	TGTGCCATCAGTGAAGGCCAGGGGGGGAAAAACATTCAGTACTTC
few	TRBV5-1	TRBD1	TRBJ2-3	CASSSPGQGAQGTQYF	TGCGCCAGCAGCTCCCCCGGGCAGGGGGCGCAAGGTACGCAGTATTTT
.	TRBV7-3	TRBD1	TRBJ2-1	CASSQQGGAQRNEQFF	TGTGCCAGCAGCCAACAGGGGGGCGCCCAAAGGAATGAGCAGTTCTTC
.	TRBV5-1	.	TRBJ1-3	CASSITPSGNTIYF	TGCGCCAGCAGCATTACACCCTCTGGAAACACCATATATTTT
few	TRBV6-6	TRBD1	TRBJ1-6	CASSNRDRSNSPLHF	TGTGCCAGCAGTAACCGGGACAGGAGTAATTCACCCCTCCACTTT
many	TRBV5-5	TRBD2	TRBJ2-5	CASSPPPGGSETQYF	TGTGCCAGCAGTCCTCCCCCGGGGGGATCGGAGACCCAGTACTTC
few	TRBV15	.	TRBJ2-5	CATSRDVEGLAQYF	TGTGCCACCAGCAGAGATGTTGAGGGGTTGGCCCAGTACTTC
.	TRBV6-5	.	TRBJ2-3	CASSASRWPSDTQYF	TGTGCCAGCAGTGCCAGCCGGTGGCCGTCAGATACGCAGTATTTT
few	TRBV24-1	TRBD2	TRBJ2-2	CATSDPPGAGGAPGELFF	TGTGCCACCAGTGACCCCCCCGGGGCGGGGGGCGCGCCCGGGGAGCTGTTTTTT
few	TRBV7-6	.	TRBJ2-3	CASSLARGAQITQYF	TGTGCCAGCAGCTTAGCGAGGGGGGCACAGATTACGCAGTATTTT
.	TRBV29-1	.	TRBJ1-4	CSVVVVTTSTNEKLFF	TGCAGCGTTGTCGTTGTTACAACTTCAACTAATGAAAAACTGTTTTTT
many	TRBV15	.	TRBJ1-5	CATSSEQGNQPQHF	TGTGCCACCAGCAGTGAACAGGGTAATCAGCCCCAGCATTTT
.	TRBV28	.	TRBJ1-2	CASSFKGSNYGYTF	TGTGCCAGCAGTTTTAAGGGTTCTAACTATGGCTACACCTTC
many	TRBV20-1	TRBD1	TRBJ2-1	CSAPRDRGGEQFF	TGCAGTGCGCCAAGGGACAGGGGTGGAGAGCAGTTCTTC
few	TRBV18	.	TRBJ2-3	CASSPPTSSPDTQYF	TGTGCCAGCTCACCACCGACTAGTTCTCCAGATACGCAGTATTTT
.	TRBV18	TRBD2	TRBJ2-3	CASSPASSGGDTQYF	TGTGCCAGCTCACCAGCCTCTAGCGGGGGGGATACGCAGTATTTT
few	TRBV6-5	TRBD2	TRBJ2-1	CASSYSGPLSSYNEQFF	TGTGCCAGCAGTTATAGCGGGCCCTTAAGCTCCTACAATGAGCAGTTCTTC
.	TRBV3-1	.	TRBJ2-1	CASSPLGGLANEQFF	TGTGCCAGCAGCCCCCTGGGGGGGCTGGCCAATGAGCAGTTCTTC
few	TRBV5-6	.	TRBJ2-7	CASSNYYEQYF	TGTGCCAGCAGCAACTACTACGAGCAGTACTTC
many	TRBV7-2	.	TRBJ1-1	CASSLGITGMREAFF	TGTGCCAGCAGCTTAGGGATAACAGGGATGCGTGAAGCTTTCTTT
.	TRBV12-3/TRBV12-4	.	TRBJ1-5	CASVGGGVRNQPQHF	TGTGCCAGCGTGGGGGGGGGTGTGCGCAATCAGCCCCAGCATTTT
few	TRBV7-8	.	TRBJ1-5	CASSLQGWGHQPQHF	TGTGCCAGCAGCTTACAGGGGTGGGGCCATCAGCCCCAGCATTTT
.	TRBV12-3/TRBV12-4	TRBD1	TRBJ2-1	CASSLYQDRGIEQFF	TGTGCCAGCAGTTTGTATCAGGACAGGGGAATAGAGCAGTTCTTC
.	TRBV20-1	TRBD2	TRBJ2-1	CSASLSRGVNEQFF	TGCAGTGCTAGTCTCAGTCGGGGGGTTAATGAGCAGTTCTTC
few	TRBV20-1	.	TRBJ2-2	CSAIRDTDTGELFF	TGCAGTGCTATCCGGGACACCGACACCGGGGAGCTGTTTTTT
few	TRBV5-5	.	TRBJ2-3	CASSLALGVTDTQYF	TGTGCCAGCAGCTTGGCCTTGGGGGTCACAGATACGCAGTATTTT
.	TRBV11-2	.	TRBJ1-2	CASSLEKTGAYGYTF	TGTGCCAGCAGCTTAGAAAAGACAGGTGCCTATGGCTACACCTTC
.	TRBV18	.	TRBJ2-5	CASSPLPRGGGAWETQYF	TGTGCCAGCTCACCGTTACCTCGGGGAGGTGGAGCTTGGGAGACCCAGTACTTC
few	TRBV9	.	TRBJ2-3	CASSVSSDTQYF	TGTGCCAGCAGCGTCTCGTCAGATACGCAGTATTTT
many	TRBV5-1	.	TRBJ2-5	CASSEPGGETQYF	TGCGCCAGCAGCGAGCCGGGCGGAGAGACCCAGTACTTC
many	TRBV7-2	.	TRBJ1-1	CASSYSIWGQSGEAFF	TGTGCCAGCAGCTATAGCATCTGGGGGCAGAGCGGTGAAGCTTTCTTT
few	TRBV24-1	.	TRBJ2-5	CATGGDNQETQYF	TGTGCCACCGGGGGGGACAACCAAGAGACCCAGTACTTC
.	TRBV4-1	.	TRBJ2-3	CASSQVLRQGGDTQYF	TGCGCCAGCAGCCAAGTATTACGGCAGGGGGGAGATACGCAGTATTTT
.	TRBV5-1	.	TRBJ1-4	CASSLSAGEKLFF	TGCGCCAGCAGCTTGTCGGCAGGTGAAAAACTGTTTTTT
.	TRBV6-2/TRBV6-3	.	TRBJ1-2	CAVPVPGRTLQGWGGYTF	TGTGCCGTACCAGTCCCCGGCCGGACTCTACAGGGATGGGGCGGCTACACCTTC
few	TRBV20-1	.	TRBJ2-7	CSARDPGAGAITQYF	TGCAGTGCTAGAGACCCCGGGGCAGGGGCAATCACGCAGTACTTC
.	TRBV6-5	TRBD1	TRBJ1-6	CASSYVQGAKYNSPLHF	TGTGCCAGCAGTTACGTCCAGGGGGCGAAGTATAATTCACCCCTCCACTTT
.	TRBV6-5	.	TRBJ1-1	CASFEGGGYTEAFF	TGTGCCAGCTTTGAGGGGGGCGGGTACACTGAAGCTTTCTTT
.	TRBV6-5	TRBD1	TRBJ1-1	CASWGQRLGVTEAFF	TGTGCCAGCTGGGGACAGAGACTAGGTGTGACTGAAGCTTTCTTT
.	TRBV5-1	.	TRBJ1-1	CASSMDGPLNTEAFF	TGCGCCAGCAGCATGGACGGACCCCTGAACACTGAAGCTTTCTTT